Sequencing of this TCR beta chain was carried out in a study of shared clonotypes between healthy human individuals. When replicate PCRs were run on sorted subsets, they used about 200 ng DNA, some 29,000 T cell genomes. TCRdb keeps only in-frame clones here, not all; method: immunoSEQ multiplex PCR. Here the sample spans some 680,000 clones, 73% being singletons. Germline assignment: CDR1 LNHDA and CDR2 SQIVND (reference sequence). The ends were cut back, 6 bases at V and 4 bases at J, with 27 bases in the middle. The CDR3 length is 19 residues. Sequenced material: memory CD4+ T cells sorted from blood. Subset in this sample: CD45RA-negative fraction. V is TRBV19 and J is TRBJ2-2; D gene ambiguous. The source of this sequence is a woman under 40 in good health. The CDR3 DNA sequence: TGTGCCAGTAGCTTAGTACCCGCCTCACTATTTAGTGGCACCGGGGAGCTGTTTTTT. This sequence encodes CASSLVPASLFSGTGELFF.